Below are 19 T cell receptor beta chains sequenced from a single sample in a study of human T cells and chemical hapten exposure. TCRdb recomputed calls from the RACE reads with MiXCR, one row per CDR3 protein. The sample carries 270,000 or so distinct CDR3 sequences, about 7.7% recorded once. Noted time point: pre-sensitization, week 0. Treatment denoted: therapeutic diphenylcyclopropenone sensitization with weekly scalp DPC. The input for sequencing was whole blood, taken in connection with sensitization to the hapten diphenylcyclopropenone (DPC). All receptors derive from a man aged 18 to 29 with alopecia areata. Some clones in this sample may be carry-over from other donors' samples.

The rearrangement links TRBV12-3 or TRBV12-4 to TRBJ2-2; no clear D gene. The CDR3 is made up of 16 amino acids. The V and J ends lost 5 bases and 0 bases respectively, with 13 bases between them. The CDR3: CASSDTAFANTGELFF. DNA for the CDR3: TGTGCCAGCAGTGATACAGCGTTCGCGAACACCGGGGAGCTGTTTTTT.

This clonotype came up many times. The chain combines TRBV10-3 with TRBJ1-5; D uncertain. This CDR3 is built from 14 residues. Germline V CDR1 and CDR2: ENHRY, SYGVKD. The V end lost 3 bases, the J end lost 3 bases, and 9 bases lay between the germline ends. CDR3: CAISERATNQPQHF. CDR3 coding DNA: TGTGCCATCAGTGAAAGAGCGACCAATCAGCCCCAGCATTTT.

The V call is TRBV6-6, the J call TRBJ1-3; D not certain. This CDR3 comprises 16 residues. The V end was cut by 6 bases, the J end by 0 bases, with 15 bases between. Looked up from germline, CDR1 is MNHNY and CDR2 is SVGAGI (reference sequence). As DNA, the CDR3 is TGTGCCAGCAGCTGGGCCGGACCGTTCTCTGGAAACACCATATATTTT. It translates to CASSWAGPFSGNTIYF.

Points on this clonotype: Being one base from a much bigger clone, this may be a read error. The V call is TRBV7-8, the J call TRBJ2-2; D remains unclear. CDR3 length: 15 amino acids. The V gene's germline CDR1 is SGHVS and CDR2 FQNEAQ. V shed 4 bases and J shed 6 bases, with 15 bases lying between them. The CDR3: CASSSYLGYSGELFF. DNA of the CDR3: TGTGCCAGCAGCTCTTACCTCGGGTACTCCGGGGAGCTGTTTTTT. The variable domain in full, completed from reference TRBV7-8 and TRBJ2-2, reads GAGVSQSPRYKVAKRGQDVALRCDPISGHVSLFWYQQALGQGPEFLTYFQNEAQLDKSGLPSDRFFAERPEGSVSTLKIQRTQQEDSAVYLCASSSYLGYSGELFFGEGSRLTVL.

This chain connects TRBV5-1 to TRBJ2-3; D perhaps matches TRBD1 (5 bases). The germline V gene has CDR1 SGHRS and CDR2 YFSETQ. The CDR3 spans 14 residues. V lost 2 bases, J lost 5 bases, and 12 bases lay in between. This chain's CDR3 is CASSLEVQGDTQYF. In DNA, the CDR3 is TGCGCCAGCAGCTTAGAGGTTCAGGGAGATACGCAGTATTTT.

V and J are TRBV12-3 or TRBV12-4 and TRBJ2-5, with a possible D match to TRBD1 (6 bases). The V end lost 3 bases, the J end lost 5 bases, and 13 bases lay between the germline ends. This CDR3 region has 14 residues. DNA for the CDR3: TGTGCCAGCAGTTTTCCAGGGGCTGGCGAGACCCAGTACTTC. This translates into CASSFPGAGETQYF.

The CDR3 spells CASSPSTDEAFF. DNA of the CDR3: TGTGCCAGCAGTCCTTCGACAGATGAAGCTTTCTTT. The V and J genes are TRBV6-5 and TRBJ1-1, with D perhaps TRBD1 (5 bases). The CDR3 length is 12 residues. Trimming left V 5 bases short and J 7 bases short, with 11 bases between. Germline CDR1 reads MNHEY; CDR2 reads SVGAGI.

V usage is TRBV10-3 and J usage is TRBJ1-6, with TRBD1 as a possible D gene (5 bases). Trimming shortened V by 6 bases and J by 6 bases, and 9 bases separated the two germline ends. The CDR3 length is 13 residues. CDR1 is ENHRY, CDR2 SYGVKD, per germline. Here the CDR3 DNA reads TGTGCCATCAGCCCGACAGCTAATTCACCCCTCCACTTT. Translating gives CAISPTANSPLHF.

This clonotype has only a few counts. The chain has TRBV6-2 or TRBV6-3 and TRBJ2-2; possibly TRBD1 or TRBD2 for D (5 bases each). V was clipped by 2 bases and J by 4 bases, with 5 bases between them. Germline CDR1 is MNHEY and CDR2 is SVGEGT. The CDR3 runs 13 residues. The CDR3 nucleotides are TGTGCCAGCAGTTACGGGGGCACCGGGGAGCTGTTTTTT. It encodes CASSYGGTGELFF.

This clonotype was found a few times. The rearrangement links TRBV6-1 to TRBJ1-5; TRBD1 agrees at 7 bases. The germline V gene encodes CDR1 MNHNS and CDR2 SASEGT. V lost 0 bases and J lost 0; bases outside the gene matches: 2. This CDR3 is 16 amino acids long. The CDR3 region is CASSEASGGSNQPQHF. The CDR3 nucleotides are TGTGCCAGCAGTGAAGCGTCAGGGGGTAGCAATCAGCCCCAGCATTTT.

In its sample, this clonotype was seen a few times. The chain is built from TRBV12-3 or TRBV12-4 and TRBJ2-7, with 8 bases that match TRBD1. The CDR3 covers 14 residues. Unmatched junction bases numbered 7, after V lost 6 bases and J lost 3 bases. The CDR3 loop is CASSTDRGSYEQYF. In DNA form, the CDR3 reads TGTGCCAGCAGCACCGACAGGGGTAGCTACGAGCAGTACTTC.

In its sample, this clonotype was seen a few times. The gene calls are TRBV4-2 and TRBJ2-5, with 7 positions matching TRBD1. The CDR3 is 17 amino acids. After removal of 1 base from V and 7 bases from J, the junction contained 15 bases not matched to a gene. CDR1 and CDR2 from the germline V gene are LGHNA and YNFKEQ. CDR3 region: CASSQGLVGTALMTQYF. The CDR3 region has the DNA TGTGCCAGCAGCCAAGGGCTAGTCGGGACAGCACTTATGACCCAGTACTTC.

This clonotype was counted ten times or more. The V gene is TRBV20-1, the J gene TRBJ1-6, with D possibly TRBD1 on 6 matching bases. Deletions cut 6 bases from V and 7 bases from J, with 19 bases between. CDR1 and CDR2 (germline): DFQATT, SNEGSKA (reference sequence). The CDR3 has 15 residues. CDR3 DNA sequence: TGCAGTGCGAAGGACAGTCGTTACCAAAATTCACCCCTCCACTTT. It yields the protein CSAKDSRYQNSPLHF.

V is TRBV28 and J is TRBJ1-2, with 12 bases matching TRBD1. Looked up from germline, CDR1 is MDHEN and CDR2 is SYDVKM. Trimming took 3 bases from V and 7 from J; bases not matched to a gene: 6. The CDR3 sequence is 15 residues long. The CDR3 spells CASSFSGTGGGGYTF. The CDR3, as DNA: TGTGCCAGCAGTTTTTCCGGGACAGGGGGCGGTGGCTACACCTTC.

This clonotype was seen only a few times. V is TRBV4-3 and J is TRBJ2-2; TRBD1 might be the D (6 bases). The CDR3 sequence is 16 residues long. Germline V gene sequence: CDR1 LGHNA, CDR2 YSLEER. Trimming shortened V by 2 bases and J by 4 bases, and 14 bases separated the two germline ends. CDR3 DNA: TGCGCCAGCAGCCAACATTTAGACAGGAGCACCGGGGAGCTGTTTTTT. Residues: CASSQHLDRSTGELFF.

At least ten counts were recorded for this clonotype. The rearrangement links TRBV12-3 or TRBV12-4 to TRBJ1-1; perhaps TRBD1 as D (5 bases). Trimming pared 3 bases from V and 4 bases from J, leaving 9 bases between. The CDR3 length is 13 residues. For the CDR3, the DNA is TGTGCCAGCAGTTTGCAGGGAGCCACTGAAGCTTTCTTT. It is translated as CASSLQGATEAFF.

The chain employs TRBV7-9 and TRBJ2-3; D possibly uses TRBD1 or TRBD2 (7 bases each). V was pared by 5 bases and J by 3 bases, with 18 bases between. The CDR3 length is 16 residues. CDR1 is SEHNR and CDR2 is FQNEAQ in the germline V gene (reference sequence). The chain's CDR3 is CASSRREGARTDTQYF. The CDR3, as DNA: TGTGCCAGCAGCCGGAGGGAGGGGGCAAGGACAGATACGCAGTATTTT.

The genes are TRBV24-1 and TRBJ2-1; D is unclear. The germline V gene encodes CDR1 KGHDR and CDR2 SFDVKD. V lost 0 bases and J 4 bases, leaving 6 bases between the germline ends. The CDR3 spans 14 residues. The CDR3 sequence is CATSDLRQYNEQFF. The CDR3 DNA sequence: TGTGCCACCAGTGATTTGAGGCAGTACAATGAGCAGTTCTTC.

This chain uses TRBV12-3 or TRBV12-4 with TRBJ2-3, with 14 bases lining up with TRBD2. Trimming at V came to 6 bases and at J to 3 bases, leaving 8 bases not matched to a gene. The CDR3 has 17 amino acids. In DNA form, the CDR3 reads TGTGCCAGCAGCTCGATCGGACTAGCGGGGGGAACAGATACGCAGTATTTT. It is translated as CASSSIGLAGGTDTQYF.